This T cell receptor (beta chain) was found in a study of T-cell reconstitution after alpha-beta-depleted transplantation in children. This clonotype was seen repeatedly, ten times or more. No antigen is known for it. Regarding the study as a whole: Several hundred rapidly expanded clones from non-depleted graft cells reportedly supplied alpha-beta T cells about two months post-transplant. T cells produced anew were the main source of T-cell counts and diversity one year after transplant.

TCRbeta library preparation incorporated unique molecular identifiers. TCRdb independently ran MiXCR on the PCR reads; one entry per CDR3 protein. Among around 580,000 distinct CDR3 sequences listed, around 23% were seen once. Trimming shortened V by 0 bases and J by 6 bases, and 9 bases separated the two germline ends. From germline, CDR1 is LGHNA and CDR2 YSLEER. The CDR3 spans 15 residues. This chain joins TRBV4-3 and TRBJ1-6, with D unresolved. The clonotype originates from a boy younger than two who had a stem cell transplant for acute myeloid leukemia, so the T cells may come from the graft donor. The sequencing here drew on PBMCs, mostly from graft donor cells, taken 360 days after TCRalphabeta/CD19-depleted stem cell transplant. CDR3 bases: TGCGCCAGCAGCCAAGAGGTCGGCAGTAATTCACCCCTCCACTTT. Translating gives CASSQEVGSNSPLHF.